These T cell receptor beta chains were read from a single sample in a study of blood T cell repertoires in COVID-19. The table came from immunoSEQ multiplex PCR; TCRdb's copy has only in-frame clones and leaves some out. The sample yields 150,000 to 200,000 clones, over 80% seen once. Sequencing was performed on peripheral blood. Receptors were obtained from a man aged 30 to 39 with COVID-19, enrolled during active disease. CDR3s leave out the opening cysteine and the closing phenylalanine or tryptophan.

v_call	j_call	cdr3_aa
TRBV6-5	TRBJ2-2	ASSWGQITGELF
TRBV5-6	TRBJ2-2	ASSPGKGSANTGELF
TRBV2	TRBJ1-4	ASRPDRGDEKLF
TRBV5-1	TRBJ1-6	ASSPRQGFADSYNSPLH
TRBV12-3/TRBV12-4	TRBJ1-2	ASSSPPGGYT
TRBV7-8	TRBJ1-1	ASSQQGTVNTEAF
TRBV7-9	TRBJ2-1	ASSLVVAVSSYNEQF
TRBV19	TRBJ2-1	ASSDRAASYNEQF
TRBV10-2	TRBJ2-7	AAMGGTTSPALYEQY
TRBV7-9	TRBJ2-3	ASSLMGPSTDTQY
TRBV9	TRBJ2-7	ASSASQGLDYEQY
TRBV7-2	TRBJ1-1	ASSLVGVWSTEAF
TRBV7-9	TRBJ2-5	ASRTTEDETQY
TRBV6-5	TRBJ2-7	ASSRSAGDEQY
TRBV12-3/TRBV12-4	TRBJ2-7	ASSQAGQEQY
TRBV9	TRBJ2-1	ASSVAGSYNEQF
TRBV18	TRBJ2-3	ASLPGLNTDTQY
TRBV4-2	TRBJ1-1	ASSQELREQGVFTEAF
TRBV5-4	TRBJ2-1	ASSFGPAGGAGEQF
TRBV19	TRBJ1-2	ASTSLEGRGGYT
TRBV2	TRBJ1-1	ASSVEGQGLGTEAF
TRBV7-6	TRBJ2-7	ASSLGTSVYKAYEQY
TRBV11-3	TRBJ2-5	ASSLGRRLAGGLQETQY
TRBV6-5	TRBJ1-1	ASNYQGEHTEAF
TRBV7-8	TRBJ2-1	ASSTTDTSSYNEQF
TRBV27	TRBJ2-5	ASSLGLAGGAAETQY
TRBV19	TRBJ2-7	ASSQGHYEQY
TRBV28	TRBJ1-6	ASLRTGGAIYSPLH
TRBV9	TRBJ2-1	ASSVITTSNEQF